Listed below are T cell receptor beta chains from one sample, sequenced in a study of T cells in Graves' hyperthyroidism and ophthalmopathy. TCRdb re-called the multiplex PCR reads with MiXCR, one entry per CDR3 protein. The table has more than 300,000 distinct CDR3 sequences, roughly 13% seen once. Material for sequencing was blood. Receptors were obtained from a woman under 40 with Graves' hyperthyroidism. CDR3s include the opening cysteine and the closing phenylalanine or tryptophan. D genes are given only for firm matches. Clone size is given for some rows only: seen once, a few or many times, or a class if the clone is expanded.

size: few; D: NA; V: TRBV18; J: TRBJ2-3; CDR3: CASSPIGTSTDTQYF; DNA: TGTGCCAGCTCTCCCATCGGCACTAGCACAGATACGCAGTATTTT
size: many; D: NA; V: TRBV7-2; J: TRBJ1-5; CDR3: CASSLVSGRYDQPQHF; DNA: TGTGCCAGCAGCTTAGTCTCGGGCAGATATGATCAGCCCCAGCATTTT
size: many; D: NA; V: TRBV11-2; J: TRBJ2-1; CDR3: CASSSEGYNEQFF; DNA: TGTGCCAGCAGCTCCGAAGGGTACAATGAGCAGTTCTTC
size: few; D: NA; V: TRBV10-1; J: TRBJ2-1; CDR3: CASSETLPGDHNEQFF; DNA: TGCGCCAGCAGTGAGACTCTCCCAGGGGACCACAATGAGCAGTTCTTC
size: NA; D: NA; V: TRBV10-2; J: TRBJ1-3; CDR3: CASSDGRNTIYF; DNA: TGCGCCAGTTCCGACGGAAGAAACACCATATATTTT
size: few; D: TRBD2; V: TRBV20-1; J: TRBJ2-3; CDR3: CSAAWTSAGSDTQYF; DNA: TGCAGTGCTGCTTGGACCTCAGCGGGGTCAGATACGCAGTATTTT
size: NA; D: NA; V: TRBV20-1; J: TRBJ2-7; CDR3: CSARSRQPPYEQYF; DNA: TGCAGTGCTAGATCGCGACAGCCACCATACGAGCAGTACTTC
size: few; D: NA; V: TRBV3-1; J: TRBJ2-6; CDR3: CASSQGATGANVLTF; DNA: TGTGCCAGCAGCCAAGGTGCGACGGGGGCCAACGTCCTGACTTTC
size: many; D: NA; V: TRBV28; J: TRBJ1-1; CDR3: CASSQALLRSTEAFF; DNA: TGTGCCAGCAGCCAGGCGCTTCTCAGGAGCACTGAAGCTTTCTTT
size: many; D: NA; V: TRBV20-1; J: TRBJ1-1; CDR3: CSATKDMNTEAFF; DNA: TGCAGTGCCACAAAAGACATGAACACTGAAGCTTTCTTT
size: many; D: NA; V: TRBV5-1; J: TRBJ1-2; CDR3: CASSFEGSYGYTF; DNA: TGCGCCAGCAGCTTCGAGGGTAGCTATGGCTACACCTTC
size: many; D: TRBD2; V: TRBV2; J: TRBJ2-3; CDR3: CASSASGSPDTQYF; DNA: TGTGCCAGCAGTGCCAGCGGGAGTCCAGATACGCAGTATTTT
size: many; D: NA; V: TRBV29-1; J: TRBJ1-2; CDR3: CSARTDTNYGYTF; DNA: TGCAGCGCCCGTACAGACACTAACTATGGCTACACCTTC
size: many; D: TRBD2; V: TRBV20-1; J: TRBJ2-7; CDR3: CSASEVAGLDEQYF; DNA: TGCAGTGCTAGTGAGGTAGCGGGATTGGACGAGCAGTACTTC
size: few; D: NA; V: TRBV12-3/TRBV12-4; J: TRBJ2-7; CDR3: CASSHAGPDYEQYF; DNA: TGTGCCAGCAGTCATGCAGGGCCCGACTACGAGCAGTACTTC
size: few; D: NA; V: TRBV19; J: TRBJ2-1; CDR3: CASSGYAGFEQFF; DNA: TGTGCCAGTAGTGGATACGCGGGTTTTGAGCAGTTCTTC
size: many; D: NA; V: TRBV20-1; J: TRBJ1-2; CDR3: CSARDPSSLGYTF; DNA: TGCAGTGCTAGAGATCCCAGCAGCCTGGGCTACACCTTC
size: many; D: TRBD2; V: TRBV20-1; J: TRBJ2-2; CDR3: CSASKLAGDFGTGELFF; DNA: TGCAGTGCTAGTAAACTAGCGGGAGACTTTGGCACCGGGGAGCTGTTTTTT
size: many; D: TRBD2; V: TRBV11-2; J: TRBJ2-3; CDR3: CASSLGLAGADTQYF; DNA: TGTGCCAGCAGCTTAGGACTAGCGGGAGCGGATACGCAGTATTTT
size: NA; D: NA; V: TRBV5-5; J: TRBJ1-1; CDR3: CASSLELGRGTEAFF; DNA: TGTGCCAGCAGCTTGGAGCTAGGGCGCGGCACTGAAGCTTTCTTT
size: NA; D: TRBD2; V: TRBV5-5; J: TRBJ2-2; CDR3: CASRRGLAGEVTGELFF; DNA: TGTGCCAGCAGGCGTGGACTAGCGGGAGAAGTGACCGGGGAGCTGTTTTTT
size: few; D: TRBD2; V: TRBV7-9; J: TRBJ2-1; CDR3: CASSLGGGLAGSNEQFF; DNA: TGTGCCAGCAGCTTAGGGGGTGGACTAGCGGGAAGCAATGAGCAGTTCTTC
size: few; D: NA; V: TRBV5-1; J: TRBJ2-1; CDR3: CASSLLTSHNEQFF; DNA: TGCGCCAGCAGCCTGCTGACTAGTCACAATGAGCAGTTCTTC
size: NA; D: NA; V: TRBV19; J: TRBJ1-4; CDR3: CASSPSGLVNEKLFF; DNA: TGTGCCAGTAGTCCCTCCGGGCTGGTTAATGAAAAACTGTTTTTT
size: many; D: TRBD2; V: TRBV28; J: TRBJ2-5; CDR3: CASSWGGGTETQYF; DNA: TGTGCCAGCAGTTGGGGGGGGGGTACCGAGACCCAGTACTTC
size: few; D: TRBD2; V: TRBV20-1; J: TRBJ2-7; CDR3: CSASVGLAIEQYF; DNA: TGCAGTGCTAGTGTGGGACTAGCAATCGAGCAGTACTTC
size: NA; D: NA; V: TRBV12-3/TRBV12-4; J: TRBJ1-1; CDR3: CASSLKADTEAFF; DNA: TGTGCCAGCAGTTTAAAGGCAGACACTGAAGCTTTCTTT
size: few; D: NA; V: TRBV6-1; J: TRBJ2-2; CDR3: CASRYGTPGELFF; DNA: TGTGCCAGCAGATATGGGACACCCGGGGAGCTGTTTTTT
size: many; D: NA; V: TRBV30; J: TRBJ1-1; CDR3: CAWGTDEAFF; DNA: TGTGCCTGGGGGACGGATGAAGCTTTCTTT